This entry features one T cell receptor (beta chain) sequence. The data stem from a study of blood T cell repertoires in COVID-19. Everyone who took part was roughly 18 to 100 years old, and they came from about 23 US areas. Profiled with immunoSEQ multiplex PCR; TCRdb holds only in-frame clones, not every one. Among 250,000 or so clones listed, 85% were seen once. V dropped 1 base and J dropped 5 bases, with 14 bases sitting between them. Germline-derived CDR1 and CDR2 are LGHNA and YSLEER. The CDR3 runs 16 residues. The receptor comes from a woman in her forties or fifties who had been exposed to COVID-19. The sequenced sample consisted of PBMCs or T cells enriched from blood (not recorded which). The V gene is TRBV4-3, the J gene TRBJ2-2, with D maybe TRBD2 (5 bases). The CDR3: CASSQADVTGTGELFF. DNA for the CDR3: TGCGCCAGCAGCCAAGCGGACGTTACGGGGACCGGGGAGCTGTTTTTT.